This T cell receptor beta chain was observed in a study of blood T cell repertoires in COVID-19. Study background: Acute and convalescent COVID-19 samples came from the United States, Italy and Spain. From T cells, B-cell-depleted T cells, or PBMCs came the material, which was cDNA or gDNA.

Germline CDR1 reads SEHNR; CDR2 reads FQNEAQ (reference sequence). The CDR3 length is 17 residues. Trimming took 3 bases from V and 0 from J; bases not matched to a gene: 11. In the authors' workflow: Scientists estimated how many nucleated cells there were by amplifying reference gene primers. Libraries were prepared by immunoSEQ multiplex PCR; TCRdb keeps only in-frame clonotypes and omits some of them. V, J and clone size reflect that table, while D and trimming were determined from the DNA. The sample lists approximately 360,000 clones; almost 90% were seen once. J is TRBJ2-7 and V is TRBV7-9; TRBD2 matches 7 bases. The clonotype originates from a man aged 18 to 30 with active or convalescent COVID-19. Sequencing input: peripheral blood. In DNA, the CDR3 is TGTGCCAGCAGCTTTCGGCGGGAGATTGTAGACTCCTACGAGCAGTACTTC. Translated: CASSFRREIVDSYEQYF.